The sequence of this T cell receptor beta chain was determined in a study of CD8 T cells in Susac syndrome. The CDR3 covers 12 residues. Germline V gene sequence: CDR1 SNHLY, CDR2 FYNNEI. Trimming took off 0 bases at V and 10 bases at J, with 7 bases between the two ends. High-throughput TCR beta sequencing covered peripheral CD8+ and CD4+ T cells. The multiple sclerosis controls, all treatment-naive patients, had relapsing-remitting disease that was stable or active. While CD8+ and CD4+ T cells were isolated negatively, TEMRA cells were enriched by FACS. Reverse transcription used about 0.45 to 1 ug RNA and random hexamers. The amplification used immunoSEQ multiplex PCR on TCR beta CDR3; it spanned 54 Vbeta and 13 Jbeta. TCRdb redid the calling of the immunoSEQ multiplex PCR reads with MiXCR, one entry per CDR3 protein. The table lists roughly 400,000 distinct CDR3 sequences, 85% of them singletons.

V gene TRBV2 combines with J gene TRBJ2-1; D gene unclear. The sequencing input was CD8+ T cells from PBMCs. This TCR derives from a human donor with multiple sclerosis. In DNA, the CDR3 is TGTGCCAGCAGTGAAGCGTTCGGGGAGCAGTTCTTC. As protein: CASSEAFGEQFF.